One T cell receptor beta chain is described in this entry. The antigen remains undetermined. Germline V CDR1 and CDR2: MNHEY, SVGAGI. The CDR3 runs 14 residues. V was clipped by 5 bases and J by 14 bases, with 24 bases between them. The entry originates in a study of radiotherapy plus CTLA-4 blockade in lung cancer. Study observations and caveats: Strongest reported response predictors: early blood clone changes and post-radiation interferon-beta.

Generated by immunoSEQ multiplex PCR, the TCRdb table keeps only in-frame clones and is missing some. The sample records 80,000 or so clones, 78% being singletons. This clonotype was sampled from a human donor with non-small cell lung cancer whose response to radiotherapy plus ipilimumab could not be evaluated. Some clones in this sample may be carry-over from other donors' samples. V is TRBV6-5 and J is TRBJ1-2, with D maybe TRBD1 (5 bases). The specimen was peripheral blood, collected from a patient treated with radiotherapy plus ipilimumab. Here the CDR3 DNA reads TGTGCCAGCAGTGATCGGCAGGGCAACCCCACCTTGACCTTC. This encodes CASSDRQGNPTLTF.